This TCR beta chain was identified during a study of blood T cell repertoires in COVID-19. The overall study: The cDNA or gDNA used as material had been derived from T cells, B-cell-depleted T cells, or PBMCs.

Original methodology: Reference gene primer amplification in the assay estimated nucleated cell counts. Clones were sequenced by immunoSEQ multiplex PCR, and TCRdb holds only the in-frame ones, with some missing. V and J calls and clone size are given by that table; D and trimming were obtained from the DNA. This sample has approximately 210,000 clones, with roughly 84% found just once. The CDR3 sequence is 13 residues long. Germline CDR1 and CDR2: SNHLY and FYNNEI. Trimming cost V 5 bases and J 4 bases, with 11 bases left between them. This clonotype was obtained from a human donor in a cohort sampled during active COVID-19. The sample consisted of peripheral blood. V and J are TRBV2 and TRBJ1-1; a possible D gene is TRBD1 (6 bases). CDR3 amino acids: CASSLRGTTEAFF. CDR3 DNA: TGTGCCAGCAGTCTTAGGGGGACCACTGAAGCTTTCTTT.